The rows below give T cell receptor beta chains drawn from one sample of a study of CD8 T cells in Susac syndrome. TCRdb re-called the immunoSEQ multiplex PCR reads through MiXCR, storing one row per CDR3 protein. Here the sample spans some 80,000 distinct CDR3 sequences, approximately 94% being singletons. The sample taken for sequencing was CD8+ T cells from PBMCs. The source of these receptors is a human donor in good health. Both conserved end residues are part of each CDR3. D genes are given only for firm matches. The size entry is marked missing in some rows and otherwise reads once, few, many or a size class.

TRBD2	TRBV9	16	TRBJ2-1	NA	CASSPQIAGIYNEQFF	TGTGCCAGCAGCCCACAAATAGCGGGAATCTACAATGAGCAGTTCTTC
TRBD2	TRBV9	15	TRBJ2-1	NA	CASSDSGIAHNEQFF	TGTGCCAGCAGCGATAGCGGGATTGCCCACAATGAGCAGTTCTTC
NA	TRBV2	12	TRBJ2-1	NA	CASSKTYNEQFF	TGTGCCAGCAGTAAAACTTACAATGAGCAGTTCTTC
NA	TRBV15	14	TRBJ1-2	NA	CATSRDGDGYGYTF	TGTGCCACCAGCAGAGATGGTGACGGTTATGGCTACACCTTC
TRBD2	TRBV27	15	TRBJ2-1	NA	CASRLAGGSYNEQFF	TGTGCCAGCAGACTAGCGGGAGGATCCTACAATGAGCAGTTCTTC
NA	TRBV6-2/TRBV6-3	16	TRBJ2-1	NA	CASSYGDTKRYNEQFF	TGTGCCAGCAGTTACGGGGACACCAAAAGGTACAATGAGCAGTTCTTC
NA	TRBV9	15	TRBJ1-2	NA	CASSASDYPSSRYTF	TGTGCCAGCAGCGCCTCGGATTATCCCTCCTCCCGCTACACCTTC
TRBD2	TRBV5-1	15	TRBJ2-1	NA	CASSSGTSGQNEQFF	TGCGCCAGCTCCTCCGGGACTAGCGGGCAGAATGAGCAGTTCTTC
NA	TRBV20-1	13	TRBJ1-4	NA	CSARGQGKEKLFF	TGCAGTGCTAGAGGCCAGGGAAAGGAAAAACTGTTTTTT
NA	TRBV5-1	16	TRBJ1-2	NA	CASSLGLTASWDGYTF	TGCGCCAGCAGCTTGGGGTTGACGGCTTCTTGGGATGGCTACACCTTC
NA	TRBV6-2/TRBV6-3	15	TRBJ2-1	NA	CATLPDRSSYNEQFF	TGTGCCACCCTCCCGGACCGGAGCTCCTACAATGAGCAGTTCTTC
NA	TRBV27	14	TRBJ1-6	NA	CASSLRSYNSPLHF	TGTGCCAGCAGTTTGCGTTCCTATAATTCACCCCTCCACTTT
NA	TRBV27	19	TRBJ1-5	NA	CASSLSHRVGSNGNQPQHF	TGTGCCAGCAGTTTATCGCACAGGGTGGGGTCAAATGGCAATCAGCCCCAGCATTTT
NA	TRBV27	13	TRBJ2-1	NA	CASRARGSNEQFF	TGTGCCAGCAGGGCAAGGGGCAGCAATGAGCAGTTCTTC
TRBD1	TRBV19	13	TRBJ1-5	NA	CASTGQGNQPQHF	TGTGCCAGCACAGGACAGGGCAATCAGCCCCAGCATTTT
NA	TRBV6-5	13	TRBJ1-2	NA	CASSYGDFYGYTF	TGTGCCAGCAGTTACGGGGATTTCTATGGCTACACCTTC
NA	TRBV30	11	TRBJ2-2	once	CAWTPADELFF	TGTGCCTGGACCCCGGCCGACGAGCTGTTTTTT
NA	TRBV29-1	11	TRBJ1-1	few	CSVEWGTEAFF	TGCAGCGTTGAGTGGGGGACTGAAGCTTTCTTT
NA	TRBV9	14	TRBJ2-2	NA	CASSARQAIGELFF	TGTGCCAGCAGCGCCCGACAGGCCATTGGGGAGCTGTTTTTT
NA	TRBV24-1	15	TRBJ2-2	NA	CATSDLRENTGELFF	TGTGCCACCAGTGATTTACGGGAGAACACCGGGGAGCTGTTTTTT
TRBD2	TRBV27	14	TRBJ2-1	NA	CASSLSRTSNEQFF	TGTGCCAGCAGTTTATCCCGGACTAGCAATGAGCAGTTCTTC
TRBD1	TRBV19	14	TRBJ1-5	once	CASSIAGGHQPQHF	TGTGCCAGTAGTATAGCAGGGGGACATCAGCCCCAGCATTTT
NA	TRBV7-3	13	TRBJ1-2	once	CASSLTGVDGYTF	TGTGCCAGCAGCTTAACGGGGGTGGATGGCTACACCTTC
TRBD2	TRBV9	16	TRBJ2-3	NA	CASSATSGGSTDTQYF	TGTGCCAGCAGCGCTACTAGCGGGGGGTCCACAGATACGCAGTATTTT
NA	TRBV7-9	14	TRBJ2-4	NA	CASTSDRGGDIQYF	TGTGCCAGCACCTCCGACAGGGGAGGGGACATTCAGTACTTC
NA	TRBV28	16	TRBJ2-2	NA	CASSAYQLSGTGELFF	TGTGCCAGCAGTGCCTACCAGTTATCGGGCACCGGGGAGCTGTTTTTT
NA	TRBV28	13	TRBJ1-5	NA	CASSLLSNQPQHF	TGTGCCAGCAGTTTATTATCTAATCAGCCCCAGCATTTT
NA	TRBV13	13	TRBJ2-7	NA	CASSTSYQYEQYF	TGTGCCAGCAGCACTTCGTACCAATACGAGCAGTACTTC
NA	TRBV7-6	15	TRBJ2-1	NA	CASSQSWPPYNEQFF	TGTGCCAGCAGCCAATCATGGCCCCCCTACAATGAGCAGTTCTTC
NA	TRBV5-1	14	TRBJ2-3	once	CASRSRPPRDTQYF	TGCGCCAGCAGATCGAGACCACCCCGGGATACGCAGTATTTT
NA	TRBV10-3	12	TRBJ2-7	NA	CATFGETYEQYF	TGTGCGACCTTTGGGGAGACGTACGAGCAGTACTTC
TRBD1	TRBV27	18	TRBJ1-1	NA	CASMGPGPGTEPNTEAFF	TGTGCCAGCATGGGACCCGGGCCCGGGACAGAGCCGAACACTGAAGCTTTCTTT
NA	TRBV4-1	15	TRBJ1-1	NA	CASSQVGLGGTEAFF	TGCGCCAGCAGCCAAGTAGGATTGGGGGGCACTGAAGCTTTCTTT
TRBD1	TRBV5-6	15	TRBJ1-1	NA	CASSLADRGNTEAFF	TGTGCCAGCAGCTTGGCCGACAGGGGGAACACTGAAGCTTTCTTT
TRBD2	TRBV28	15	TRBJ2-1	NA	CASNEPGLAYNEQFF	TGTGCCAGCAACGAGCCGGGACTAGCTTACAATGAGCAGTTCTTC
NA	TRBV7-6	16	TRBJ2-3	NA	CASSLAVAGSTDTQYF	TGTGCCAGCAGCTTAGCGGTAGCAGGAAGCACAGATACGCAGTATTTT
NA	TRBV7-9	13	TRBJ1-2	NA	CASSLLPRGGYTF	TGTGCCAGCAGCTTACTACCTCGGGGGGGCTACACCTTC
TRBD1	TRBV3-1	14	TRBJ1-5	NA	CASSPGQGTQPQHF	TGTGCCAGCAGCCCTGGACAGGGGACTCAGCCCCAGCATTTT
NA	TRBV6-5	14	TRBJ2-1	NA	CASSYRGGRGEQFF	TGTGCCAGCAGTTACCGAGGCGGGCGAGGTGAGCAGTTCTTC
TRBD1	TRBV27	14	TRBJ2-1	NA	CASGDRREYNEQFF	TGTGCCAGCGGGGACAGGCGAGAATACAATGAGCAGTTCTTC
NA	TRBV28	16	TRBJ2-2	NA	CASSFTGAGNTGELFF	TGTGCCAGCAGCTTCACTGGGGCCGGGAACACCGGGGAGCTGTTTTTT
TRBD1	TRBV2	12	TRBJ1-1	NA	CASSASDRVAFF	TGTGCCAGCAGTGCGTCGGACAGGGTCGCTTTCTTT
TRBD2	TRBV24-1	14	TRBJ2-1	once	CATGTSGLQNEQFF	TGTGCCACCGGGACTAGCGGCCTTCAGAATGAGCAGTTCTTC
TRBD1	TRBV15	14	TRBJ1-2	NA	CATSSGTGAYGYTF	TGTGCCACCAGCAGCGGGACAGGGGCCTATGGCTACACCTTC
TRBD1	TRBV7-9	15	TRBJ2-5	once	CASSSSQTGPETQYF	TGTGCCAGCAGCTCTTCACAGACAGGGCCTGAGACCCAGTACTTC
NA	TRBV29-1	11	TRBJ2-1	NA	CSVADGYEQFF	TGCAGCGTTGCTGATGGATATGAGCAGTTCTTC
NA	TRBV7-9	15	TRBJ2-7	NA	CASSKMEGPSYEQYF	TGTGCCAGCAGTAAAATGGAGGGACCTTCCTACGAGCAGTACTTC
NA	TRBV27	14	TRBJ1-5	few	CASSLTGSNQPQHF	TGTGCCAGCAGTCTGACAGGAAGCAATCAGCCCCAGCATTTT
NA	TRBV7-9	13	TRBJ1-1	NA	CASSSPLNTEAFF	TGTGCCAGCAGCTCGCCGTTGAACACTGAAGCTTTCTTT
TRBD2	TRBV7-9	14	TRBJ2-5	NA	CASSLTSGEETQYF	TGTGCCAGCAGCCTGACTAGCGGAGAAGAGACCCAGTACTTC